This T cell receptor (beta chain) was retrieved from a study of cytomegalovirus exposure and HLA in healthy donors. Study summary: Earlier results showed roughly 120 million unique TCR beta sequences derived from approximately 180 million T cells.

Findings of the study overall: The only immune exposure information that was available was CMV serostatus. A missense DCLRE1C variant was associated with V- and J-gene trimming of TCR beta chains in a later analysis, and an independent cohort replicated the association. Some V segments, TRBV6-2 and TRBV6-3 among them, were indistinguishable and were therefore excluded.

About this clone itself: Its antigen remains unidentified.

The study ran its PCR with 60 Vbeta and 13 Jbeta primers. Using immunoSEQ multiplex PCR, the repertoire was profiled, and TCRdb retains in-frame clones only, with some absent. The table has approximately 150,000 clones, almost 85% seen once. V shed 6 bases and J 5 bases; nucleotides not matched to a gene: 9. CDR3 length: 16 amino acids. Germline assignment: CDR1 SEHNR and CDR2 FQNEAQ (reference sequence). This sequence originates from a young man in good health and CMV-seropositive. The sequencing input was PBMCs. The chain uses TRBV7-9 and TRBJ2-1; 11 bases align to TRBD1. CDR3 coding DNA: TGTGCCAGCAGGACCGGGACAGGGGGAAACCACAATGAGCAGTTCTTC. Translation: CASRTGTGGNHNEQFF.